The next 4 T cell receptor beta chains were all read from a single sample in a study of Graves' ophthalmopathy and Graves' hyperthyroidism. RNA transcripts were the template, and TCR beta CDR3 regions were amplified from them. An initial RT-PCR round employing HTBI primers preceded a second-round multiplex PCR. TCRdb re-called the multiplex PCR reads through MiXCR, storing one row per CDR3 protein. The sample has approximately 500,000 distinct CDR3 sequences, 13% to 15% seen once. The sample comprised blood. The receptors stem from a woman between 25 and 40 years old with Graves' ophthalmopathy.

There are many counts of this clonotype. The chain has TRBV5-1 and TRBJ1-1; D remains ambiguous. The germline V gene encodes CDR1 SGHRS and CDR2 YFSETQ. This CDR3 has 17 residues. Trimming left V 0 bases short and J 3 bases short, with 18 bases between. The CDR3 here is CASSLVPGSVGDTEAFF. The CDR3 DNA sequence: TGCGCCAGCAGCTTGGTGCCCGGGTCGGTAGGTGACACTGAAGCTTTCTTT. The full variable domain, its missing parts supplied by reference TRBV5-1 and TRBJ1-1, is KAGVTQTPRYLIKTRGQQVTLSCSPISGHRSVSWYQQTPGQGLQFLFEYFSETQRNKGNFPGRFSGRQFSNSRSEMNVSTLELGDSALYLCASSLVPGSVGDTEAFFGQGTRLTVV.

This clonotype showed up just a few times. J is TRBJ2-2 and V is TRBV11-3, with D perhaps TRBD2 (5 bases). The CDR3 runs to 13 residues. Trimming took off 7 bases at V and 5 bases at J, with 11 bases between the two ends. The germline gives CDR1 SGHNT, CDR2 YENEEA. The CDR3 DNA sequence: TGTGCCAGCACCAGCTCGGGGACCGGGGAGCTGTTTTTT. Amino acid sequence: CASTSSGTGELFF.

This clonotype was detected many times. This rearrangement joins TRBV11-1 to TRBJ2-3, with no clear D. The CDR3 runs to 15 residues. Between the trimmed V and J ends, which lost 5 bases and 4 bases, there was a span of 16 bases. The germline V gene has CDR1 SGHAT and CDR2 FQDESV (reference sequence). CDR3 sequence: CASSPSRRFPDTQYF. The CDR3 DNA sequence: TGTGCCAGCAGCCCCAGTCGCCGCTTTCCAGATACGCAGTATTTT.

Many counts were recorded for this clonotype. J is TRBJ2-5 and V is TRBV19; D ambiguous. Per germline, CDR1 LNHDA and CDR2 SQIVND (reference sequence). The CDR3 covers 14 residues. Between the trimmed V and J ends, which lost 5 bases and 0 bases, there was a span of 10 bases. CDR3: CASSDSLDQETQYF. The CDR3 nucleotides are TGTGCCAGTAGTGACTCACTCGACCAAGAGACCCAGTACTTC.